Included here is one T cell receptor beta chain sequence, with context. The protocol was immunoSEQ multiplex PCR, while the TCRdb copy is restricted to in-frame clones and leaves out a portion. The repertoire holds some 2 million clones, with around 96% as singletons. The data originate from a study of shared clonotypes between healthy human individuals. CDR1 and CDR2 from the germline V gene are LNHDA and SQIVND (reference sequence). Trimming stripped 11 bases from V and 5 bases from J, with 10 bases between. There are 11 residues in the CDR3. Naive CD8 isolation took CD45RO-negative cells positively selected for CCR7 and excluded terminally differentiated effector memory CD45RA+ cells.

Material: naive CD8+ T cells sorted from blood. This TCR derives from a man between 18 and 29 years old in good health. This chain joins TRBV19 and TRBJ1-5, with D possibly matching TRBD1 (5 bases). This CDR3 is CAGGPDQPQHF. As DNA, the CDR3 is TGTGCCGGGGGTCCGGATCAGCCCCAGCATTTT.